These 9 T cell receptor beta chains share one sample of origin, sequenced in a study of PD-1 blockade in classical Hodgkin lymphoma. TCRdb keeps only in-frame clones here, not all; method: immunoSEQ multiplex PCR. The sample holds 75,000 to 100,000 clones; roughly 76% are singletons and the top ten take around 17%. Relapse after autologous stem cell transplantation occurred in every patient, and brentuximab vedotin exposure varied. This material consisted of peripheral blood mononuclear cells (PBMCs), taken before the second cycle of nivolumab. These receptors all come from a human donor with classical Hodgkin lymphoma.

The J gene is TRBJ2-1, the V gene TRBV2; D perhaps matches TRBD2 (6 bases). The V gene's germline CDR1 is SNHLY and CDR2 FYNNEI. The V and J ends lost 6 bases and 16 bases respectively, with 22 bases between them. This CDR3 is 13 amino acids long. The CDR3 DNA reads as TGTGCCAGCAGGGAGGACTGGGCGGAGGGCCGATTCTTC. The encoded protein is CASREDWAEGRFF.

V is TRBV5-1 and J is TRBJ2-1; 8 bases are shared with TRBD2. CDR3 length equals 15 residues. After removal of 0 bases from V and 7 bases from J, the junction contained 6 bases not matched to a gene. Germline V lookup: CDR1 SGHRS, CDR2 YFSETQ. CDR3 in amino acids: CASSLGAGVGNEQFF. DNA of the CDR3: TGCGCCAGCAGCTTGGGAGCGGGAGTTGGGAATGAGCAGTTCTTC.

This clone has just one count. The rearrangement links TRBV11-3 to TRBJ2-1; 7 nucleotides agree with TRBD2. There are 13 residues in the CDR3. The junction had 7 bases not matched to a gene; V was cut back by 4 bases and J by 10 bases. Germline V lookup: CDR1 SGHNT, CDR2 YENEEA. The CDR3 loop is CASSSGTKGEQFF. The CDR3 DNA reads TGTGCCAGCAGCTCCGGGACTAAAGGAGAGCAGTTCTTC.

The chain is built from TRBV7-6 and TRBJ2-3; TRBD2 agrees at 9 bases. After removal of 5 bases from V and 6 bases from J, the junction contained 6 bases not matched to a gene. This CDR3 is 14 amino acids long. Germline V CDR1 and CDR2: SGHVS, FNYEAQ. The CDR3 DNA follows: TGTGCCAGCAGCCCAGCCGCGGGAGGGGATACGCAGTATTTT. Translated, it gives CASSPAAGGDTQYF.

This clone was picked up a small number of times. The chain couples TRBV4-3 to TRBJ2-5; D gene ambiguous. Germline V gene lookup returns CDR1 LGHNA and CDR2 YSLEER. V was cut by 0 bases and J by 5 bases, with 7 bases left in between. The CDR3 is 13 residues long. The DNA for the CDR3 is TGCGCCAGCAGCCAAGAGGGATGGGAGACCCAGTACTTC. Translating it yields CASSQEGWETQYF.

The rearrangement uses TRBV6-5 and TRBJ1-5; D uncertain. Trimming left V 5 bases short and J 0 bases short, with 11 bases between. Germline V gene sequence: CDR1 MNHEY, CDR2 SVGAGI. The CDR3 is 15 amino acids. Here the CDR3 DNA reads TGTGCCAGCAGTCCGCGACGGAATAGCAATCAGCCCCAGCATTTT. Protein: CASSPRRNSNQPQHF.

The rearrangement uses TRBV28 and TRBJ2-3, with a possible D match to TRBD2 (5 bases). Germline CDR1 is MDHEN and CDR2 is SYDVKM. Trimming stripped 2 bases from V and 0 bases from J, with 15 bases between. The CDR3 consists of 17 residues. As DNA, the CDR3 is TGTGCCAGCAGTTTAAGGCCGACTATAACTAGCACAGATACGCAGTATTTT. Translated: CASSLRPTITSTDTQYF. Variable domain in full (rest from reference TRBV28 and TRBJ2-3): DVKVTQSSRYLVKRTGEKVFLECVQDMDHENMFWYRQDPGLGLRLIYFSYDVKMKEKGDIPEGYSVSREKKERFSLILESASTNQTSMYLCASSLRPTITSTDTQYFGPGTRLTVL.

The chain employs TRBV6-5 and TRBJ1-2; D possibly corresponds to TRBD1 (6 bases). CDR1 and CDR2 from the germline V gene are MNHEY and SVGAGI. V lost 6 bases and J lost 5, with 10 bases in between. The CDR3 length is 12 residues. Written as DNA, the CDR3 is TGTGCCAGCAGAACAGGGCCGTATGGCTACACCTTC. Translated: CASRTGPYGYTF.

This chain uses TRBV29-1 with TRBJ2-7; D is tentatively TRBD1 or TRBD2 (5 bases each). Germline CDR1 reads SQVTM; CDR2 reads ANQGSEA. This CDR3 contains 11 residues. The CDR3 loop is CGAGYAYEQYF. The DNA of the CDR3 is TGCGGGGCGGGTTATGCCTACGAGCAGTACTTC.